Following are 26 T cell receptor beta chains from one sample sequenced in a study of response to subunit inactivated influenza vaccine. TCRdb passed the RT-PCR reads through MiXCR, listing each CDR3 protein once. The data show hundreds of thousands of distinct CDR3 sequences, with 14% seen just once and approximately 7.6% held by the top ten. The sample consisted of PBMCs from blood, taken 14 to 15 days before vaccination. The receptors shown here come from a man between 50 and 59 years old who received an inactivated influenza vaccine.

This clonotype has at least ten counts. A junction boundary mismatches the germline segment, possibly from a read error. CDR3 sequence: CASSRGGEQYF. CDR3 coding DNA: TGCGCCAGCAGCAGAGGAGGCGAGCAGTACTTC. The rearrangement uses TRBV28 and TRBJ2-7; weak D call: TRBD2 (5 bases). Germline CDR1 reads MDHEN; CDR2 reads SYDVKM. This CDR3 has 11 amino acids.

The gene calls are TRBV12-3 or TRBV12-4 and TRBJ1-5; weak D call: TRBD1 (6 bases). CDR3 length equals 15 residues. The V end was cut by 3 bases, the J end by 4 bases, with 13 bases between. The CDR3 spells CASSFQGRGNQPQHF. Here the CDR3 DNA reads TGTGCCAGCAGTTTTCAGGGGCGAGGTAATCAGCCCCAGCATTTT.

This clonotype was found a few times. The J gene is TRBJ2-5, the V gene TRBV21-1; TRBD1 reflects the table's D call only, with no check against the DNA. TRBV21-1 is termed a pseudogene. There are 15 residues in the CDR3. The CDR3 sequence: CASSKPLRGVETQYF. CDR3 in DNA: TGTGCCAGCAGCAAACCCCTTCGGGGGGTAGAGACCCAGTACTTC.

The table lists this clonotype with a few counts. The rearrangement uses TRBV5-5 and TRBJ2-1; TRBD1 matches at 9 bases. Trimming removed 2 bases from V and 5 bases from J; junction bases left unmatched: 11. This CDR3 region has 17 residues. CDR1 SGHKS and CDR2 YYEKEE come from the germline V gene (reference sequence). For the CDR3, the DNA is TGTGCCAGCAGCTTCAGTTTGGTTGACAGGGGGAACAATGAGCAGTTCTTC. Translated, it gives CASSFSLVDRGNNEQFF. The whole variable domain, remainder taken from reference TRBV5-5 and TRBJ2-1, is DAGVTQSPTHLIKTRGQQVTLRCSPISGHKSVSWYQQVLGQGPQFIFQYYEKEERGRGNFPDRFSARQFPNYSSELNVNALLLGDSALYLCASSFSLVDRGNNEQFFGPGTRLTVL.

Ten or more counts support this clonotype. CDR3 amino acids: CASSPGGVYGYTF. As DNA, the CDR3 is TGCGCCAGCAGCCCAGGGGGCGTCTATGGCTACACCTTC. The gene calls are TRBV5-1 and TRBJ1-2, with 8 bases fitting TRBD1. The J segment lost 4 bases and the V segment lost 4 bases, leaving 3 bases of the junction unmatched. This CDR3 contains 13 residues. CDR1 and CDR2 from the germline V gene are SGHRS and YFSETQ. Variable domain in full (rest from reference TRBV5-1 and TRBJ1-2): KAGVTQTPRYLIKTRGQQVTLSCSPISGHRSVSWYQQTPGQGLQFLFEYFSETQRNKGNFPGRFSGRQFSNSRSEMNVSTLELGDSALYLCASSPGGVYGYTFGSGTRLTVV.

The V and J genes are TRBV2 and TRBJ2-7; D unresolved. Germline CDR1 SNHLY, CDR2 FYNNEI. The CDR3 length is 11 residues. Trimming cost V 8 bases and J 2 bases, with 7 bases left between them. This CDR3 reads CASAPTYEQYF. Written as DNA, the CDR3 is TGTGCCAGCGCACCCACCTACGAGCAGTACTTC.

A few counts support this clonotype. This chain uses TRBV11-2 with TRBJ2-5, with TRBD1 matching 12 bases. The CDR3 extends over 15 amino acids. The germline CDR1 and CDR2 sequences are SGHAT and FQNNGV. Trimming took 4 bases from V and 3 from J; bases not matched to a gene: 3. The CDR3 is CASSSGTGGEETQYF. The CDR3 DNA is TGTGCCAGCAGCTCAGGGACAGGGGGCGAAGAGACCCAGTACTTC.

In this sample, this clonotype turned up many times. The V call is TRBV4-1, the J call TRBJ1-5; D unclear. This CDR3 is 15 amino acids long. The germline CDR1 and CDR2 sequences are MGHRA and YSYEKL. Trimming stripped 1 base from V and 0 bases from J, with 7 bases between. This CDR3 reads CASSQGKHSNQPQHF. The CDR3 DNA reads TGCGCCAGCAGCCAAGGAAAACATAGCAATCAGCCCCAGCATTTT.

In the case of this clonotype: The junction and the germline gene differ at one end; a read error may be behind it. This chain joins TRBV24-1 and TRBJ2-5, with a weak D call TRBD2 (6 bases). The CDR3 extends over 13 amino acids. The V gene's germline CDR1 is KGHDR and CDR2 SFDVKD. CDR3 in amino acids: CATSDPLAAGRFF. CDR3 nucleotides: TGTGCCACCAGTGATCCCCTCGCGGCGGGGAGATTTTTC.

This chain uses TRBV12-3 or TRBV12-4 with TRBJ2-5, with a possible D match to TRBD2 (5 bases). The CDR3 extends over 10 amino acids. V lost 7 bases and J lost 9, with 9 bases in between. The CDR3 nucleotides are TGTGCCAGCAAAGGAGCGGCCCAGTACTTC. This translates into CASKGAAQYF.

This clonotype came up a few times. The gene calls are TRBV28 and TRBJ2-3; no clear D. Trimming removed 1 base at V and 2 bases at J, with 10 bases between. Looked up from germline, CDR1 is MDHEN and CDR2 is SYDVKM. CDR3 length: 15 amino acids. The chain's CDR3 is CASSLSARSTDTQYF. For the CDR3, the DNA is TGTGCCAGCAGTTTATCAGCTCGATCCACAGATACGCAGTATTTT. The full variable domain, its missing parts supplied by reference TRBV28 and TRBJ2-3, is DVKVTQSSRYLVKRTGEKVFLECVQDMDHENMFWYRQDPGLGLRLIYFSYDVKMKEKGDIPEGYSVSREKKERFSLILESASTNQTSMYLCASSLSARSTDTQYFGPGTRLTVL.

The rearrangement links TRBV27 to TRBJ2-3; 9 nucleotides match TRBD2. With 6 bases clipped from V and 2 bases from J, the junction kept 6 bases outside the gene matches. CDR1 and CDR2 from the germline V gene are MNHEY and SMNVEV (reference sequence). This CDR3 has 15 residues. The CDR3 region is CASRRSGGNTDTQYF. The CDR3 coding sequence is TGTGCCAGCAGACGAAGCGGGGGGAACACAGATACGCAGTATTTT.

In this sample, this clonotype turned up many times. J is TRBJ2-1 and V is TRBV5-1; D is possibly TRBD2 (5 bases). Trimming cost V 0 bases and J 1 base, with 5 bases left between them. CDR1 is SGHRS and CDR2 is YFSETQ in the germline V gene. The CDR3 runs 14 residues. CDR3 sequence: CASSLVASYNEQFF. The DNA for the CDR3 is TGCGCCAGCAGCTTGGTAGCGTCCTACAATGAGCAGTTCTTC.

There are many counts of this clonotype. V usage is TRBV6-5 and J usage is TRBJ2-1; D remains unclear. V was clipped by 3 bases and J by 7 bases, with 10 bases between them. The length of the CDR3 is 13 residues. From germline, CDR1 is MNHEY and CDR2 SVGAGI. The CDR3 DNA reads TGTGCCAGCAGTTATAGCCTAGTAAATGAGCAGTTCTTC. Protein: CASSYSLVNEQFF.

To note about this clonotype: This may arise from a read error, as a much more abundant clone is one base away. J is TRBJ2-6 and V is TRBV12-3 or TRBV12-4; D may be TRBD1 (6 bases). This CDR3 region has 17 residues. CDR3: CASSQGTPISGAKVLTF. The CDR3 nucleotides read TGTGCCAGCAGTCAGGGGACACCCATCTCTGGGGCCAAGGTCCTGACTTTC.

The chain has TRBV4-2 and TRBJ1-1; perhaps TRBD1 as D (6 bases). Germline lookup yields CDR1 LGHNA and CDR2 YNFKEQ. The ends were cut back, 3 bases at V and 0 bases at J, with 11 bases in the middle. There are 15 residues in the CDR3. The CDR3 DNA reads as TGTGCCAGCAGCCAGGACAGCAAGATGAACACTGAAGCTTTCTTT. Amino acid sequence: CASSQDSKMNTEAFF.

V is TRBV15 and J is TRBJ2-7, with a weak D call TRBD1 (5 bases). Germline lookup yields CDR1 LNHNV and CDR2 YYDKDF (reference sequence). The CDR3 is 14 residues long. Deletions cut 0 bases from V and 3 bases from J, with 9 bases between. CDR3 nucleotides: TGTGCCACCAGCAGAGAAGGACATAGCTACGAGCAGTACTTC. The encoded protein is CATSREGHSYEQYF.

V and J are TRBV9 and TRBJ2-1, with 8 bases aligning to TRBD2. This CDR3 is built from 17 residues. Germline CDR1 and CDR2: SGDLS and YYNGEE. V was clipped by 0 bases and J by 2 bases; unmatched bases: 7. The CDR3 DNA sequence: TGTGCCAGCAGCGTAGGGGTTTTAGCGGGACCCTACAATGAGCAGTTCTTC. Translation gives CASSVGVLAGPYNEQFF.

The chain has TRBV24-1 and TRBJ2-3; D call uncertain. The V and J ends lost 7 bases and 4 bases respectively, with 11 bases between them. Germline V gene data show CDR1 as KGHDR and CDR2 as SFDVKD. The CDR3 runs 13 residues. CDR3: CATSGPSADTQYF. The CDR3 DNA follows: TGTGCCACCAGCGGACCCTCGGCAGATACGCAGTATTTT.

This sequence joins TRBV4-1 and TRBJ2-1; D is tentatively TRBD1 or TRBD2 (5 bases each). V lost 3 bases to trimming and J lost 2 bases, with 17 bases between them. The CDR3 contains 17 residues. CDR1 MGHRA and CDR2 YSYEKL come from the germline V gene. The DNA of the CDR3 is TGCGCCAGCAGCCAGGGGATCTGGGACGGAGCCTACAATGAGCAGTTCTTC. Translation: CASSQGIWDGAYNEQFF.

V gene TRBV10-3 combines with J gene TRBJ2-6, with D perhaps being TRBD1 or TRBD2 (5 bases each). Germline-derived CDR1 and CDR2 are ENHRY and SYGVKD. The CDR3 is made up of 19 amino acids. V lost 0 bases and J lost 1, with 16 bases in between. The CDR3 region has the DNA TGTGCCATCAGTGAGTCGAGGGGCAGGGAGAGATCTGGGGCCAACGTCCTGACTTTC. Amino acids: CAISESRGRERSGANVLTF.

The chain uses TRBV4-2 and TRBJ1-2, with D unclear. The CDR3 contains 14 residues. With 0 bases removed from V and 2 bases from J, the gap between germline ends came to 7 bases. The V gene's germline CDR1 is LGHNA and CDR2 YNFKEQ. CDR3: CASSQEVENYGYTF. The CDR3 DNA reads as TGTGCCAGCAGCCAAGAGGTTGAGAACTATGGCTACACCTTC.

This clonotype was seen a few times. The chain carries TRBV5-6 and TRBJ2-7, with 8 positions matching TRBD1. The CDR3 covers 15 residues. J lost 0 bases, V lost 5 bases, and 7 bases had no gene match. Germline V gene lookup returns CDR1 SGHDT and CDR2 YYEEEE. The CDR3 DNA reads as TGTGCCAGCAGAAGGGGACAGGAGAACTCCTACGAGCAGTACTTC. Residues: CASRRGQENSYEQYF.

The chain has TRBV7-9 and TRBJ2-1; 10 bases agree with TRBD2. This CDR3 comprises 16 residues. From germline, CDR1 is SEHNR and CDR2 FQNEAQ (reference sequence). V was clipped by 5 bases and J by 4 bases; unmatched bases: 8. The CDR3 nucleotides are TGTGCCAGCAGCGGGTATAGCGGGGGGCATTACAATGAGCAGTTCTTC. This gives the protein CASSGYSGGHYNEQFF.

This clonotype has a handful of counts. The J gene is TRBJ1-5, the V gene TRBV5-5, with TRBD1 matching over 8 bases. This CDR3 is built from 15 residues. The germline CDR1 and CDR2 sequences are SGHKS and YYEKEE (reference sequence). V gave up 5 bases and J gave up 6 bases; unmatched junction bases: 10. CDR3 in DNA: TGTGCCAGCAGGCCAGGGACAGGATCGGCTCAGCCCCAGCATTTT. Its protein product is CASRPGTGSAQPQHF.

The table lists this clonotype with a few counts. The chain couples TRBV20-1 to TRBJ2-1; D could derive from TRBD1 or TRBD2 (5 bases each). The V and J ends lost 0 bases and 9 bases respectively, with 12 bases between them. The CDR3 is made up of 13 amino acids. CDR1 and CDR2 from the germline V gene are DFQATT and SNEGSKA (reference sequence). DNA for the CDR3: TGCAGTGCTAGAGATACCAGGGACGTTGAGCAGTTCTTC. Its protein is CSARDTRDVEQFF.